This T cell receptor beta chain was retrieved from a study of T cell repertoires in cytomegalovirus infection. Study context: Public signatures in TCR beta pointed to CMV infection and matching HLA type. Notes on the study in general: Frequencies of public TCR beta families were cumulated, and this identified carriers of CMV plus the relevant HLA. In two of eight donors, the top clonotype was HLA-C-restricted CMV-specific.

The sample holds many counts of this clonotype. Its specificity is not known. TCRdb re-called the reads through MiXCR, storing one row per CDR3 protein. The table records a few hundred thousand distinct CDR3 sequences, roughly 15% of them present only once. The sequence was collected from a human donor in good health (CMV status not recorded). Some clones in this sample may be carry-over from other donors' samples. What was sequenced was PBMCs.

CDR3: CASSRDQGAGNEKLFF. Here the CDR3 DNA reads TGCGCCAGCAGCCGAGACCAGGGGGCCGGTAATGAAAAACTGTTTTTT. The V call is TRBV4-1, the J call TRBJ1-4; 8 bases map to TRBD1. The trim removed 4 bases at V and 4 bases at J, leaving 8 bases unmatched. CDR1 and CDR2 from the germline V gene are MGHRA and YSYEKL. This CDR3 contains 16 residues.